These T cell receptor beta chains were read from a single sample in a study of multiple sclerosis patients with progressive multifocal leukoencephalopathy. Sequencing was performed with immunoSEQ multiplex PCR; in TCRdb, only in-frame clones are kept and a portion is missing. The sample gives around 30,000 clones, roughly 90% of which show up once; approximately 1.3% is in the top ten. The specimen comprised PBMCs, sampled from a patient treated with natalizumab. All receptors come from a human donor with multiple sclerosis. Each CDR3 is given without its conserved first and last residue. Fields, in order: CDR3 protein, V gene, J gene.

CDR3 protein: ASSAPSDRPYSYEQY; V gene: TRBV9; J gene: TRBJ2-7
CDR3 protein: ASEIGGYYEQY; V gene: TRBV6-1; J gene: TRBJ2-7
CDR3 protein: ASSPMTDSGNTIY; V gene: TRBV18; J gene: TRBJ1-3
CDR3 protein: ASSTTGGMMYEQY; V gene: TRBV19; J gene: TRBJ2-7
CDR3 protein: ASIGQGEGYT; V gene: TRBV28; J gene: TRBJ1-2
CDR3 protein: ASSDLVGQGADEQF; V gene: TRBV6-4; J gene: TRBJ2-1
CDR3 protein: ASSLTGYEQY; V gene: TRBV5-7; J gene: TRBJ2-7
CDR3 protein: ASTPAAGGPSEQF; V gene: TRBV10-2; J gene: TRBJ2-1
CDR3 protein: ASSYTGTSFYNEQF; V gene: TRBV6-6; J gene: TRBJ2-1
CDR3 protein: ACLRGAGRTDTQY; V gene: TRBV30; J gene: TRBJ2-3
CDR3 protein: ASRDSGPNEKLF; V gene: TRBV7-9; J gene: TRBJ1-4
CDR3 protein: ASSYGGTQRDEQY; V gene: TRBV6-5; J gene: TRBJ2-7
CDR3 protein: ASSRDWNSPLH; V gene: TRBV6-5; J gene: TRBJ1-6
CDR3 protein: ASSPRSGGNYNEQF; V gene: TRBV7-9; J gene: TRBJ2-1
CDR3 protein: ASSLIGGRASYEQY; V gene: TRBV7-6; J gene: -
CDR3 protein: ASSLLSGTAYEQY; V gene: TRBV7-8; J gene: -
CDR3 protein: ASSPRQSPLH; V gene: TRBV28; J gene: TRBJ1-6
CDR3 protein: TSSHWGTAIGGEQF; V gene: TRBV1; J gene: TRBJ2-1
CDR3 protein: ASTEGLAATGELF; V gene: TRBV6-6; J gene: TRBJ2-2
CDR3 protein: AWKGDEQY; V gene: TRBV30; J gene: TRBJ2-7
CDR3 protein: ASTIQQGPSTEAF; V gene: TRBV28; J gene: TRBJ1-1
CDR3 protein: ARSFPNPATNEKLF; V gene: TRBV27; J gene: TRBJ1-4